A selection of T cell receptor beta chains follows, all from one sample in a study of cytomegalovirus exposure and HLA in healthy donors. Clones were sequenced by immunoSEQ multiplex PCR, and TCRdb holds only the in-frame ones, with some missing. Among 52,000 or so clones listed, around three quarters were seen once. Source material: PBMCs. The receptors come from a female donor in good health and CMV-seronegative. Both conserved end residues are part of each CDR3. D genes are given only for firm matches. Clone size is shown for a subset of rows, as once, few, many or a class of expanded clone.

j_call	v_call	cdr3_length	d_call	clone_size	cdr3_aa	cdr3_nt
TRBJ2-5	TRBV5-4	18	TRBD2	NA	CASSLWTSALTEQETQYF	TGTGCCAGCAGCTTGTGGACTAGCGCACTCACGGAGCAAGAGACCCAGTACTTC
TRBJ1-4	TRBV7-2	14	TRBD1	once	CASSPGQVGEKLFF	TGTGCCAGCAGCCCGGGACAGGTTGGGGAAAAACTGTTTTTT
TRBJ2-1	TRBV2	12	TRBD2	NA	CASTSGFNEQFF	TGTGCTAGTACTAGCGGCTTCAATGAGCAGTTCTTC
TRBJ1-2	TRBV9	16	TRBD1	once	CASSVDGTGNTYGYTF	TGTGCCAGCAGCGTAGACGGGACAGGGAATACCTATGGCTACACCTTC
TRBJ2-2	TRBV12-5	17	TRBD2	NA	CASAGGEGTDNTGELFF	TGTGCTAGTGCCGGGGGGGAAGGGACGGATAACACCGGGGAGCTGTTTTTT
TRBJ1-2	TRBV11-1	13	NA	NA	CASSPTEGYGYTF	TGTGCCAGCAGTCCAACAGAGGGCTATGGCTACACCTTC
TRBJ2-7	TRBV5-1	15	TRBD1	NA	CASSLEWGQGYEQYF	TGCGCCAGCAGCTTGGAGTGGGGACAGGGCTACGAGCAGTACTTC
TRBJ1-4	TRBV9	13	NA	once	CASSVGPPAELFF	TGTGCCAGCAGCGTAGGGCCCCCGGCGGAACTGTTTTTT
TRBJ1-6	TRBV19	18	NA	few	CASSSELVPGRENSPLHF	TGTGCCAGTAGTTCTGAGTTGGTTCCGGGACGGGAGAATTCACCCCTCCACTTT
TRBJ2-6	TRBV7-6	15	NA	NA	CASSFGFSGANVLTF	TGTGCCAGCAGCTTCGGTTTCTCTGGGGCCAACGTCCTGACTTTC
TRBJ2-2	TRBV5-8	15	TRBD1	NA	CASSRWTGNTGELFF	TGTGCCAGCAGCCGCTGGACAGGGAACACCGGGGAGCTGTTTTTT
TRBJ1-1	TRBV4-1	15	NA	NA	CASSHSGSGNTEAFF	TGCGCCAGCAGCCACTCAGGGTCCGGGAACACTGAAGCTTTCTTT
TRBJ2-1	TRBV4-1	16	NA	NA	CASSQDEIAIYNEQFF	TGCGCCAGCAGCCAAGATGAAATAGCGATCTACAATGAGCAGTTCTTC
TRBJ2-1	TRBV13	19	TRBD2	NA	CASSLGDGLAGGIYNEQFF	TGTGCCAGCAGCTTAGGCGACGGACTAGCGGGGGGGATCTACAATGAGCAGTTCTTC
TRBJ1-2	TRBV5-4	15	NA	NA	CASSPPGGTFYGYTF	TGTGCCAGCAGCCCACCGGGAGGAACTTTCTATGGCTACACCTTC
TRBJ2-5	TRBV18	16	TRBD1	NA	CASSPDRVYVQETQYF	TGTGCCAGCTCACCGGACAGGGTGTACGTCCAAGAGACCCAGTACTTC
TRBJ2-1	TRBV6-5	13	TRBD1	NA	CASSYSTGNEQFF	TGTGCCAGCAGTTACTCGACAGGGAATGAGCAGTTCTTC
TRBJ2-3	TRBV30	14	TRBD2	NA	CAWSARGGTDTQYF	TGTGCCTGGAGTGCCCGGGGGGGCACAGATACGCAGTATTTT
TRBJ1-1	TRBV4-1	15	NA	NA	CASSQDRGGRTEAFF	TGCGCCAGCAGCCAAGATAGAGGGGGACGGACTGAAGCTTTCTTT
TRBJ1-2	TRBV25-1	15	NA	NA	CASSVGSGVNYGYTF	TGTGCCAGCAGTGTGGGGTCAGGGGTCAACTATGGCTACACCTTC
TRBJ1-6	TRBV19	16	NA	NA	CASSLGESSYNSPLHF	TGTGCCAGTAGTCTTGGGGAGAGCTCCTATAATTCACCCCTCCACTTT
TRBJ2-4	TRBV6-5	14	TRBD1	NA	CASSQDRVKNIQYF	TGTGCCAGCAGCCAGGACAGGGTCAAAAACATTCAGTACTTC
TRBJ1-2	TRBV7-2	14	TRBD1	NA	CASSLGQGEDGYTF	TGTGCCAGCAGCCTGGGACAGGGGGAGGATGGCTACACCTTC
TRBJ1-5	TRBV7-8	15	NA	NA	CASSLAEDSNQPQHF	TGTGCCAGCAGCTTGGCGGAGGACAGCAATCAGCCCCAGCATTTT
TRBJ2-2	TRBV19	13	TRBD2	NA	CASGLENTGELFF	TGTGCCAGTGGACTAGAGAACACCGGGGAGCTGTTTTTT
TRBJ2-7	TRBV5-1	14	TRBD2	few	CASSLAAGGSEQYF	TGCGCCAGCAGCTTGGCCGCGGGAGGGTCCGAGCAGTACTTC
TRBJ2-7	TRBV7-2	15	NA	NA	CASSLVVRQPYEQYF	TGTGCCAGCAGCTTAGTGGTGCGGCAGCCCTACGAGCAGTACTTC